The 21 T cell receptor beta chains in this list originate from one sample, sequenced in a study of T cell responses to AZD1222 COVID-19 vaccine. Sequenced by immunoSEQ multiplex PCR; TCRdb stores in-frame clones only, minus some. The data contain approximately 120,000 clones, around 93% of them seen just once; the ten biggest clones take up around 7%. The material was peripheral blood, obtained on day 0 of AZD1222 vaccination. Receptor source: an adult in good health.

The chain couples TRBV18 to TRBJ1-5; D is undetermined. Trimming cost V 0 bases and J 2 bases, with 14 bases left between them. Germline CDR1 KGHSH, CDR2 LQKENI. CDR3 length: 17 residues. The CDR3 is CASSPPAALGGNQPQHF. The CDR3 DNA follows: TGTGCCAGCTCACCACCGGCAGCCCTCGGTGGCAATCAGCCCCAGCATTTT.

The chain carries TRBV7-8 and TRBJ1-2; D ambiguous. V was pared by 5 bases and J by 5 bases, with 12 bases between. The CDR3 runs to 13 residues. The germline CDR1 and CDR2 sequences are SGHVS and FQNEAQ. CDR3 DNA: TGTGCCAGCAGCGCTCTACAGAGGTATGGCTACACCTTC. Translation: CASSALQRYGYTF. Complete variable domain (other parts from reference TRBV7-8 and TRBJ1-2): GAGVSQSPRYKVAKRGQDVALRCDPISGHVSLFWYQQALGQGPEFLTYFQNEAQLDKSGLPSDRFFAERPEGSVSTLKIQRTQQEDSAVYLCASSALQRYGYTFGSGTRLTVV.

This rearrangement joins TRBV7-9 to TRBJ1-2; 9 bases align to TRBD1. This CDR3 is built from 15 residues. The ends lost 1 base at V and 2 bases at J; junction bases unmatched: 2. Looked up from germline, CDR1 is SEHNR and CDR2 is FQNEAQ (reference sequence). The chain's CDR3 is CASSLGGQGNYGYTF. The CDR3 DNA is TGTGCCAGCAGCTTAGGAGGACAGGGGAACTATGGCTACACCTTC. The variable domain in full, with the rest retrieved from reference TRBV7-9 and TRBJ1-2, is DTGVSQNPRHKITKRGQNVTFRCDPISEHNRLYWYRQTLGQGPEFLTYFQNEAQLEKSRLLSDRFSAERPKGSFSTLEIQRTEQGDSAMYLCASSLGGQGNYGYTFGSGTRLTVV.

Only a few counts were recorded for this clone. The chain has TRBV5-6 and TRBJ2-1; no firm D call. The CDR3 extends over 15 amino acids. The V gene's germline CDR1 is SGHDT and CDR2 YYEEEE. Trimming pared 0 bases from V and 7 bases from J, leaving 14 bases between. The DNA for the CDR3 is TGTGCCAGCAGCTTGGCCCTGGCGGCTAGGAATGAGCAGTTCTTC. It translates to CASSLALAARNEQFF.

The genes are TRBV24-1 and TRBJ2-3; D unclear. V lost 3 bases and J 5 bases, leaving 14 bases between the germline ends. The CDR3 sequence is 15 residues long. Per the germline V gene, CDR1 is KGHDR and CDR2 is SFDVKD. The CDR3 region is CATSDPGPGGDTQYF. Written as DNA, the CDR3 is TGTGCCACCAGTGATCCCGGCCCGGGCGGAGATACGCAGTATTTT.

The rearrangement uses TRBV2 and TRBJ1-4; the D is unclear. CDR1 is SNHLY, CDR2 FYNNEI, per germline. The CDR3 contains 14 residues. The V and J ends lost 7 bases and 0 bases respectively, with 9 bases between them. CDR3 coding DNA: TGTGCCAGCAAGACATGGTCAACTAATGAAAAACTGTTTTTT. It yields the protein CASKTWSTNEKLFF.

V usage is TRBV4-1 and J usage is TRBJ1-3; D not resolved. CDR3 length: 15 residues. The V and J ends lost 1 base and 4 bases respectively, with 11 bases between them. Germline V gene sequence: CDR1 MGHRA, CDR2 YSYEKL. The CDR3 sequence is CASSQGLGNGNTIYF. Here the CDR3 DNA reads TGCGCCAGCAGCCAAGGTCTGGGGAACGGAAACACCATATATTTT.

This clone came up once. The chain is built from TRBV5-1 and TRBJ2-2; tentatively, D is TRBD1 (5 bases). The CDR3 extends over 15 amino acids. Germline CDR1 reads SGHRS; CDR2 reads YFSETQ. The V end was cut by 2 bases, the J end by 2 bases, with 10 bases between. CDR3 loop: CASSFQGTNTGELFF. For the CDR3, the DNA is TGCGCCAGCAGCTTCCAGGGAACCAACACCGGGGAGCTGTTTTTT.

The chain recombines TRBV10-3 with TRBJ1-1, with 8 bases lining up with TRBD1. V was clipped by 6 bases and J by 5 bases; unmatched bases: 5. CDR3 length: 13 amino acids. CDR1 and CDR2 (germline): ENHRY, SYGVKD. CDR3 coding DNA: TGTGCCATCAGGGGACAGGAAGGGACTGAAGCTTTCTTT. Translating gives CAIRGQEGTEAFF.

The rearrangement links TRBV4-1 to TRBJ2-7; D ambiguous. Germline lookup yields CDR1 MGHRA and CDR2 YSYEKL. The ends were cut back, 3 bases at V and 2 bases at J, with 11 bases in the middle. The CDR3 totals 14 residues. The CDR3 region is CASSQGAGTYEQYF. CDR3 coding DNA: TGCGCCAGCAGCCAGGGCGCAGGCACCTACGAGCAGTACTTC.

The chain uses TRBV7-3 and TRBJ2-3; 10 bases fit TRBD2. The CDR3 contains 15 residues. Germline V gene lookup returns CDR1 SGHTA and CDR2 FQGTGA. V shed 5 bases and J 3 bases; nucleotides not matched to a gene: 5. In DNA, the CDR3 is TGTGCCAGCAGCGCCAGCGGGGGGGCAACAGATACGCAGTATTTT. It yields the protein CASSASGGATDTQYF.

The chain employs TRBV10-2 and TRBJ2-7, with D tentatively TRBD1 (6 bases). The V gene lost 6 bases and the J gene lost 5 bases, with 20 bases spanning the gap. The CDR3 contains 15 residues. Per the germline V gene, CDR1 is WSHSY and CDR2 is SAAADI. Here the CDR3 DNA reads TGCGCCAGCAGGAATCCCGGGACACTGGTAAACGAGCAGTACTTC. Its translation: CASRNPGTLVNEQYF.

The chain uses TRBV30 and TRBJ2-1; 9 positions match TRBD2. Germline assignment: CDR1 GTSNPN and CDR2 SVGIG (reference sequence). J gave up 5 bases and V 0 bases, and 17 bases lay outside the gene matches. This CDR3 has 19 amino acids. The CDR3 loop is CAWSVRRLAGTLYHNEQFF. CDR3 sequence (DNA): TGTGCCTGGAGTGTCCGCCGTCTAGCGGGGACCCTCTACCACAATGAGCAGTTCTTC.

The chain combines TRBV29-1 with TRBJ1-1; D is ambiguous. V dropped 6 bases and J dropped 4 bases, with 6 bases sitting between them. The CDR3 runs to 10 residues. Per germline, CDR1 SQVTM and CDR2 ANQGSEA. Here the CDR3 reads CSVVRTEAFF. CDR3 sequence (DNA): TGCAGCGTGGTCCGCACTGAAGCTTTCTTT.

The J gene is TRBJ1-1, the V gene TRBV4-1, with a tentative D call TRBD1 (6 bases). This CDR3 is built from 15 residues. Germline V CDR1 and CDR2: MGHRA, YSYEKL. The V and J ends lost 2 bases and 5 bases respectively, with 15 bases between them. CDR3 in amino acids: CASSQLEQGSTEAFF. The CDR3 DNA is TGCGCCAGCAGCCAACTAGAACAGGGAAGTACTGAAGCTTTCTTT.

This clone was picked up one time. The rearrangement joins TRBV25-1 to TRBJ1-2, with TRBD1 matching over 8 bases. This CDR3 comprises 16 residues. The V gene end was trimmed by 6 bases and the J gene end by 7 bases; junction bases not matched to a gene: 16. CDR1 MGHDK and CDR2 SYGVNS come from the germline V gene. The CDR3 sequence: CASSPPHSGTGIGYTF. In DNA form, the CDR3 reads TGTGCCAGCAGCCCGCCCCACTCCGGGACAGGAATTGGCTACACCTTC.

V is TRBV27 and J is TRBJ2-7; D is uncertain. Trimming took off 7 bases at V and 0 bases at J, with 10 bases between the two ends. This CDR3 region has 13 residues. Germline CDR1 is MNHEY and CDR2 is SMNVEV (reference sequence). The CDR3 here is CASTSPLSYEQYF. Here the CDR3 DNA reads TGTGCCAGCACCTCCCCCCTCTCCTACGAGCAGTACTTC.

The V and J genes are TRBV10-3 and TRBJ2-2; no firm D call. This CDR3 is built from 13 residues. V was cut by 3 bases and J by 5 bases, with 7 bases left in between. CDR1 is ENHRY, CDR2 SYGVKD, per germline. The chain's CDR3 is CAISDGATGELFF. CDR3 in DNA: TGTGCCATCAGTGATGGAGCAACCGGGGAGCTGTTTTTT.

The chain uses TRBV30 and TRBJ1-1; a weak D match, TRBD1 (5 bases). Germline loops: CDR1 GTSNPN, CDR2 SVGIG (reference sequence). Trimming took 3 bases from V and 10 from J, leaving 15 bases between them. The CDR3 is 12 residues long. In nucleotides, the CDR3 is TGTGCCTGGAGGGCCCCCATTGGGGGAGCTTTCTTT. Protein: CAWRAPIGGAFF. Filled out from reference TRBV30 and TRBJ1-1, the complete variable domain reads SQTIHQWPATLVQPVGSPLSLECTVEGTSNPNLYWYRQAAGRGLQLLFYSVGIGQISSEVPQNLSASRPQDRQFILSSKKLLLSDSGFYLCAWRAPIGGAFFGQGTRLTVV.

This clone was counted once. V is TRBV7-7 and J is TRBJ2-3, with no clear D. Germline loops: CDR1 SSHAT, CDR2 FNYEAQ (reference sequence). The V end was cut by 1 base, the J end by 4 bases, with 9 bases between. The CDR3 has 14 amino acids. The CDR3 DNA is TGTGCCAGCAGCTTAGGGACCGAGGCAGATACGCAGTATTTT. Translation: CASSLGTEADTQYF.

This clone appeared a single time. The chain couples TRBV18 to TRBJ1-6; 10 nucleotides line up with TRBD1. With V trimmed by 3 bases and J by 7 bases, 3 bases remained unmatched. The germline V gene encodes CDR1 KGHSH and CDR2 LQKENI. CDR3 length: 15 residues. The chain's CDR3 is CASSPRDRGNSPLHF. The CDR3 DNA reads as TGTGCCAGCTCACCTAGGGACAGGGGAAATTCACCCCTCCACTTT.